One sample yielded the 10 T cell receptor beta chains listed below, sequenced in a study of blood T cells in healthy people across ages. Next came a second PCR, run for roughly 7 to 12 cycles, which used a sample-barcoded 5' primer along with a J-beta primer mix. From the 5' RACE reads, TCRdb called clonotypes with MiXCR, one entry per CDR3 protein. The sample holds approximately 700,000 distinct CDR3 sequences; about 30% are singletons and the top ten take roughly 15%. Material for sequencing was blood. Source of these receptors: a woman of 80 years or more in good health.

The table lists this clonotype with many counts. The rearrangement joins TRBV3-1 to TRBJ1-2; tentative D call: TRBD1 (5 bases). Germline values: CDR1 LGHDT, CDR2 YNNKEL (reference sequence). Between the trimmed V and J ends, which lost 6 bases and 2 bases, there was a span of 10 bases. The CDR3 is 13 residues long. The CDR3: CASRSDRNYGYTF. CDR3 nucleotides: TGTGCCAGCAGATCCGACAGAAACTATGGCTACACCTTC. Supplemented by reference TRBV3-1 and TRBJ1-2, the full variable domain reads DTAVSQTPKYLVTQMGNDKSIKCEQNLGHDTMYWYKQDSKKFLKIMFSYNNKELIINETVPNRFSPKSPDKAHLNLHINSLELGDSAVYFCASRSDRNYGYTFGSGTRLTVV.

The rearrangement links TRBV28 to TRBJ2-2; D unresolved. CDR3 length equals 12 residues. Per the germline V gene, CDR1 is MDHEN and CDR2 is SYDVKM. The V end was cut by 8 bases, the J end by 14 bases, with 18 bases between. The DNA of the CDR3 is TGTGCCAGCTTTGATAGCCCTAAAGAACTGTTTTTT. It specifies CASFDSPKELFF. The whole variable domain, filled in from reference TRBV28 and TRBJ2-2, reads DVKVTQSSRYLVKRTGEKVFLECVQDMDHENMFWYRQDPGLGLRLIYFSYDVKMKEKGDIPEGYSVSREKKERFSLILESASTNQTSMYLCASFDSPKELFFGEGSRLTVL.

This clonotype has a count of ten or more. The V call is TRBV7-2, the J call TRBJ2-5; 7 positions agree with TRBD2. The V and J ends lost 3 bases and 4 bases, in that order; junction bases with no gene match: 5. The CDR3 runs to 14 residues. Germline V gives CDR1 SGHTA, CDR2 FQGNSA. The DNA for the CDR3 is TGTGCCAGCAGCTTTTCGGGCGGGGGAGAGACCCAGTACTTC. This codes for CASSFSGGGETQYF.

This clonotype appeared a few times. This sequence joins TRBV20-1 and TRBJ1-5; D is unclear. Germline lookup yields CDR1 DFQATT and CDR2 SNEGSKA (reference sequence). Trimming cost V 0 bases and J 7 bases, with 10 bases left between them. The CDR3 contains 13 residues. This CDR3 is CSARDAGNQPQHF. The CDR3 DNA reads as TGCAGTGCTAGAGATGCCGGAAACCAGCCCCAGCATTTT.

This clonotype was counted many times. The chain uses TRBV20-1 and TRBJ1-2, with a weak D call TRBD1 (5 bases). This CDR3 has 14 residues. Trimming took off 5 bases at V and 2 bases at J, with 15 bases between the two ends. The germline gives CDR1 DFQATT, CDR2 SNEGSKA (reference sequence). Here the CDR3 DNA reads TGCAGTGCTGACCCGGGACTCAGAAACTATGGCTACACCTTC. Translation gives CSADPGLRNYGYTF.

This clonotype was observed many times. CDR3 DNA: TGTGCCAGCAGCTCAAGTGGGGTCTTCGGCTACACCTTC. This translates into CASSSSGVFGYTF. This sequence joins TRBV7-2 and TRBJ1-2, with D unclear. The CDR3 is 13 amino acids. V lost 4 bases and J 8 bases, leaving 14 bases between the germline ends. Germline loops: CDR1 SGHTA, CDR2 FQGNSA.

In this sample, this clonotype turned up many times. V gene TRBV29-1 combines with J gene TRBJ2-1, with 15 nucleotides matching TRBD2. Per germline, CDR1 SQVTM and CDR2 ANQGSEA. The CDR3 totals 16 residues. The V segment lost 4 bases and the J segment 10 bases; nucleotides outside the gene matches: 11. The CDR3 loop is CSVVPERTSGGVEQFF. Written as DNA, the CDR3 is TGCAGCGTTGTACCGGAGAGGACTAGCGGGGGGGTCGAGCAGTTCTTC.

The chain uses TRBV28 and TRBJ2-7, with D tentatively TRBD2 (5 bases). The CDR3 covers 14 residues. CDR1 and CDR2 (germline): MDHEN, SYDVKM. Deletions cut 6 bases from V and 3 bases from J, with 15 bases between. CDR3 sequence (DNA): TGTGCCAGCAGGCCCCGGGTGGGGAGCTACGAGCAGTACTTC. This codes for CASRPRVGSYEQYF.

There are many counts of this clonotype. Possible read error: a much larger clone is one base away. The chain carries TRBV11-2 and TRBJ2-5; D might be TRBD2 (5 bases). V gave up 5 bases and J gave up 11 bases, with 24 bases separating them. CDR1 and CDR2 from the germline V gene are SGHAT and FQNNGV. This CDR3 has 15 residues. In nucleotides, the CDR3 is TGTGCCAGCAGCGCTCGGGCTAGCCTTGCAGATGAGCAGTACTTC. Residues: CASSARASLADEQYF.

This clonotype appeared a few times. The gene calls are TRBV6-5 and TRBJ1-2; D ambiguous. From germline, CDR1 is MNHEY and CDR2 SVGAGI. CDR3 length: 15 residues. The V and J ends lost 6 bases and 4 bases respectively, with 18 bases between them. CDR3 residues: CASSQTPGSRYGYTF. The CDR3 DNA reads as TGTGCCAGCAGCCAAACCCCGGGGTCTCGCTATGGCTACACCTTC.